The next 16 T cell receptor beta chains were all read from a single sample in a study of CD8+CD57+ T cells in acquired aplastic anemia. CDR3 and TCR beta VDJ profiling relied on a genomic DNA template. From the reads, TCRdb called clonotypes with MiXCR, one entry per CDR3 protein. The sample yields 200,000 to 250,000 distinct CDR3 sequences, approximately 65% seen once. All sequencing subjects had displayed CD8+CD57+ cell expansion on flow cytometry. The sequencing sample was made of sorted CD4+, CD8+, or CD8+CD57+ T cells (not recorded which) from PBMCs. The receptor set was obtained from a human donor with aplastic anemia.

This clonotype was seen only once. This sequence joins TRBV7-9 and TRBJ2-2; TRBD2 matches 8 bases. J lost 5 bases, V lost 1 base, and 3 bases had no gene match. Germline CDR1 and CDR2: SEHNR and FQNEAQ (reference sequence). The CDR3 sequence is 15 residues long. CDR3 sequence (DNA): TGTGCCAGCAGCTTAGGAGTAGCGGGAACCGGGGAGCTGTTTTTT. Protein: CASSLGVAGTGELFF. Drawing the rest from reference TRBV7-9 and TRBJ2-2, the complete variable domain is DTGVSQNPRHKITKRGQNVTFRCDPISEHNRLYWYRQTLGQGPEFLTYFQNEAQLEKSRLLSDRFSAERPKGSFSTLEIQRTEQGDSAMYLCASSLGVAGTGELFFGEGSRLTVL.

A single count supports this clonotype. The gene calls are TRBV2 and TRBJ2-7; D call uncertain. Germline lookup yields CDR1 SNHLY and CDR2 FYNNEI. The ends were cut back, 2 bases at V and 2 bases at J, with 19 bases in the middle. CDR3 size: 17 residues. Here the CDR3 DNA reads TGTGCCAGCAGTGAAAACCGGGCAGGCCGGTCCGCCTACGAGCAGTACTTC. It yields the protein CASSENRAGRSAYEQYF.

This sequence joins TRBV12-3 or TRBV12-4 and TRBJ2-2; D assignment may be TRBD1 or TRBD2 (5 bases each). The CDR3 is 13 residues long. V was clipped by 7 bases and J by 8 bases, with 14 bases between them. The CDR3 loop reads CASTGDPTGELFF. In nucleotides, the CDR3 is TGTGCCAGCACTGGGGACCCCACAGGGGAGCTGTTTTTT.

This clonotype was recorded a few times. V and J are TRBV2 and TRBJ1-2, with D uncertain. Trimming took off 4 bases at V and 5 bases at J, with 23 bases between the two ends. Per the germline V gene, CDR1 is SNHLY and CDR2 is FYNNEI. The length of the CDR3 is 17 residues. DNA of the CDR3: TGTGCCAGCAGTGCGGAATCTACGTCCATACTCGCTTATGGCTACACCTTC. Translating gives CASSAESTSILAYGYTF.

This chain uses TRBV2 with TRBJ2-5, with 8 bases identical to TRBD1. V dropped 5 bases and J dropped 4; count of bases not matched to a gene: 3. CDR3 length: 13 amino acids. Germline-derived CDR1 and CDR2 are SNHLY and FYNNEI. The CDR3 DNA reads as TGTGCCAGCAGTCAGACAGGGGTAGAGACCCAGTACTTC. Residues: CASSQTGVETQYF.

The CDR3 sequence: CATKGGNYGYTF. CDR3 coding DNA: TGTGCCACCAAGGGAGGGAACTATGGCTACACCTTC. The chain joins TRBV15 to TRBJ1-2; no firm D call. In germline, CDR1 is LNHNV, CDR2 YYDKDF (reference sequence). The CDR3 covers 12 residues. V was clipped by 7 bases and J by 2 bases, with 8 bases between them.

CDR3 bases: TGCGCCAGCAGTGAGTCTTCCAGGGTAGTGAATTCACCCCTCCACTTT. Encoded protein: CASSESSRVVNSPLHF. The rearrangement joins TRBV10-2 to TRBJ1-6; perhaps TRBD1 as D (5 bases). Trimming removed 0 bases from V and 7 bases from J, with 13 bases in between. Germline CDR1 and CDR2: WSHSY and SAAADI. The CDR3 runs 16 residues.

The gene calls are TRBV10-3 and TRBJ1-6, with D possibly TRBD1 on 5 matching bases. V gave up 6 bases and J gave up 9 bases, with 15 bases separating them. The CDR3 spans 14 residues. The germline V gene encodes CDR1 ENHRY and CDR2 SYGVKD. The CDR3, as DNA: TGTGCCATCAGCCCACAGGAGTTCAGTTCACCCCTCCACTTT. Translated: CAISPQEFSSPLHF.

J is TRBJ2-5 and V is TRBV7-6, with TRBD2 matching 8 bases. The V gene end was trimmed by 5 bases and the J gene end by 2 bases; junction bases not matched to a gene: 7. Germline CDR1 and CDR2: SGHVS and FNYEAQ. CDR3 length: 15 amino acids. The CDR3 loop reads CASSPAGTRQETQYF. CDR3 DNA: TGTGCCAGCAGCCCAGCCGGGACTAGGCAAGAGACCCAGTACTTC.

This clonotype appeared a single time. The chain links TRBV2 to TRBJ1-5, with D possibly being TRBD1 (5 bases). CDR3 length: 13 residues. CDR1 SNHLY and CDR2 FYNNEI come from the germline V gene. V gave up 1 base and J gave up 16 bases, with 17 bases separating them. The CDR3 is CASSEEGTGPSHF. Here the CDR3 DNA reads TGTGCCAGCAGTGAAGAAGGGACGGGACCGAGTCATTTT.

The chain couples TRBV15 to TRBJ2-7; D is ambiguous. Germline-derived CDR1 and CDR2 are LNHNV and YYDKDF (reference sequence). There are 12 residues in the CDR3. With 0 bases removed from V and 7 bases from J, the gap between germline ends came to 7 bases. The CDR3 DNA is TGTGCCACCAGCAGAGAGCTGGGTGAGCAGTACTTC. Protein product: CATSRELGEQYF.

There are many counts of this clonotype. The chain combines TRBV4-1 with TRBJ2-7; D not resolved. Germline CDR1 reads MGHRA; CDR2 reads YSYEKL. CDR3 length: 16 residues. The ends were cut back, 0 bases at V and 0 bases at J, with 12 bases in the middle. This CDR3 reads CASSQDDQMSSYEQYF. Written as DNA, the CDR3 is TGCGCCAGCAGCCAAGACGATCAGATGAGCTCCTACGAGCAGTACTTC.

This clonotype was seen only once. The CDR3: CASSLSSGGTYNEQFF. The CDR3 bases are TGTGCCAGCAGCTTAAGTAGCGGGGGGACATACAATGAGCAGTTCTTC. The V call is TRBV7-9, the J call TRBJ2-1; 10 bases are shared with TRBD2. The V segment lost 2 bases and the J segment 4 bases; nucleotides outside the gene matches: 5. The CDR3 is 16 amino acids. Per germline, CDR1 SEHNR and CDR2 FQNEAQ (reference sequence). Combining the CDR3 with reference TRBV7-9 and TRBJ2-1 gives the whole variable domain DTGVSQNPRHKITKRGQNVTFRCDPISEHNRLYWYRQTLGQGPEFLTYFQNEAQLEKSRLLSDRFSAERPKGSFSTLEIQRTEQGDSAMYLCASSLSSGGTYNEQFFGPGTRLTVL.

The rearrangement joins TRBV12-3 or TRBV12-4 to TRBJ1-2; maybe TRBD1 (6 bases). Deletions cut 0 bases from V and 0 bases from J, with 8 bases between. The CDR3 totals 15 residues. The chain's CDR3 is CASSLAGGPNYGYTF. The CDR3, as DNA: TGTGCCAGCAGTTTAGCGGGGGGCCCTAACTATGGCTACACCTTC.

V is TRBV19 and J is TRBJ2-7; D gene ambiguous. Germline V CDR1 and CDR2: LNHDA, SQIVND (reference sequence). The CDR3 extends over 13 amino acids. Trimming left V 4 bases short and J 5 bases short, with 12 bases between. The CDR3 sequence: CASSKGSPHEQYF. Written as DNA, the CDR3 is TGTGCCAGTAGTAAGGGCAGCCCCCACGAGCAGTACTTC. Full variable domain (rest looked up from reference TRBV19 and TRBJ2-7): DGGITQSPKYLFRKEGQNVTLSCEQNLNHDAMYWYRQDPGQGLRLIYYSQIVNDFQKGDIAEGYSVSREKKESFPLTVTSAQKNPTAFYLCASSKGSPHEQYFGPGTRLTVT.

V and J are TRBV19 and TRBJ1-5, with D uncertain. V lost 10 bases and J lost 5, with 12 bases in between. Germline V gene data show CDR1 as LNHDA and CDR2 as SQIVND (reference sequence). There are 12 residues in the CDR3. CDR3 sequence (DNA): TGTGCCACTCGGATGAGCGATCAGCCCCAGCATTTT. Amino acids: CATRMSDQPQHF.